Shown below are 4 T cell receptor beta chains from a single sample sequenced in a study of spatial heterogeneity in lung cancer. TCRdb passed the 5' RACE reads through MiXCR, listing each CDR3 protein once. This sample has around 87,000 distinct CDR3 sequences, with approximately 12% found just once. Time point indicated: sample taken at primary tumor resection. Material for sequencing was whole RNA from tumor, nontumor lung or frozen PBMC, left unsorted. The input for sequencing was PBMCs, taken at surgery. The receptors were sampled from a male donor with early-stage non-small cell lung cancer.

This clonotype was picked up many times. The V gene is TRBV29-1, the J gene TRBJ2-7; 11 bases agree with TRBD1. The V gene's germline CDR1 is SQVTM and CDR2 ANQGSEA. With 5 bases clipped from V and 3 bases from J, the junction kept 3 bases outside the gene matches. The CDR3 is 13 residues long. CDR3 region: CSVRTGGFYEQYF. For the CDR3, the DNA is TGCAGCGTTCGGACAGGGGGCTTCTACGAGCAGTACTTC.

In this sample, this clonotype turned up a few times. The gene calls are TRBV28 and TRBJ2-1; 9 bases map to TRBD1. This CDR3 is built from 14 residues. Germline CDR1 reads MDHEN; CDR2 reads SYDVKM. V was clipped by 8 bases and J by 2 bases; unmatched bases: 4. The CDR3 DNA sequence: TGTGCCAGCTGGACAGGGGACCCCTACAATGAGCAGTTCTTC. Residues: CASWTGDPYNEQFF.

In DNA form, the CDR3 reads TGTGCCAGCAGCTTAGGCCTTGCCGTCGGGGAGCTGTTTTTT. Translation: CASSLGLAVGELFF. The V and J genes are TRBV7-3 and TRBJ2-2; D is unresolved. Germline V lookup: CDR1 SGHTA, CDR2 FQGTGA. This CDR3 contains 14 residues. With 2 bases removed from V and 7 bases from J, the gap between germline ends came to 11 bases.

The V gene is TRBV20-1, the J gene TRBJ2-7; the match to TRBD2 covers 7 bases. The V gene end was trimmed by 2 bases and the J gene end by 2 bases; junction bases not matched to a gene: 6. Germline V gives CDR1 DFQATT, CDR2 SNEGSKA (reference sequence). The CDR3 is 14 amino acids. The CDR3 spells CSARSASGAYEQYF. DNA of the CDR3: TGCAGTGCTAGATCGGCTAGCGGAGCCTACGAGCAGTACTTC.